This T cell receptor (beta chain) came from a study of cytomegalovirus exposure and HLA in healthy donors. Study-wide results and caveats: Some public TCRs appeared in many individuals, while most sequences were rare. Being productive about 90% or about 30% of the time was typical of most TCR beta V segments in an earlier analysis. The analysis excluded some indistinguishable V segments, including TRBV6-2 and TRBV6-3.

As concerns this clone: The antigen remains unidentified.

With 60 Vbeta and 13 Jbeta primers, the PCR was carried out. The data were produced by immunoSEQ multiplex PCR, yet TCRdb's version contains in-frame clones alone and is incomplete. The table lists about 250,000 clones, 70% to 90% of them singletons. The CDR3 is 14 residues long. J lost 2 bases, V lost 7 bases, and 5 bases had no gene match. Per the germline V gene, CDR1 is SEHNR and CDR2 is FQNEAQ (reference sequence). The chain carries TRBV7-9 and TRBJ2-5; 9 bases line up with TRBD2. Specimen: PBMCs. The receptor comes from a girl aged 2 to 9 in good health and CMV-seronegative. The CDR3, as DNA: TGTGCCAGCATAAGACTAGCGGCTCAAGAGACCCAGTACTTC. Its protein product is CASIRLAAQETQYF.